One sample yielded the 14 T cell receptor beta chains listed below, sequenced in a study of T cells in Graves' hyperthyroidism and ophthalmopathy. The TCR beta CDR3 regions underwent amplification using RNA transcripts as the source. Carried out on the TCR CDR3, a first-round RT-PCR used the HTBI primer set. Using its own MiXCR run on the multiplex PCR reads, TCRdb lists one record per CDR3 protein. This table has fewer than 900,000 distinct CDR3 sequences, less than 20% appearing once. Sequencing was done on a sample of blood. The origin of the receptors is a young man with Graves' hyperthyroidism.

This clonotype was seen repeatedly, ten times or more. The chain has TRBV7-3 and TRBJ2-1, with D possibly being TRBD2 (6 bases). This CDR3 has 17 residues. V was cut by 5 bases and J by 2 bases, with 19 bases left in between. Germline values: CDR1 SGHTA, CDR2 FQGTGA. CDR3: CASSPLFRRATYNEQFF. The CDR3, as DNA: TGTGCCAGCAGCCCACTCTTTAGGAGGGCCACCTACAATGAGCAGTTCTTC.

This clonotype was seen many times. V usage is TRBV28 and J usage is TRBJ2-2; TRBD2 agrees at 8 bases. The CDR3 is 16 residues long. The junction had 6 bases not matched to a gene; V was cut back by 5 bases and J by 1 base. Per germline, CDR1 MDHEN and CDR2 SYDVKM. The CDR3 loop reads CASSRLTSENTGELFF. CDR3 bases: TGTGCCAGCAGTCGATTGACTAGCGAGAACACCGGGGAGCTGTTTTTT.

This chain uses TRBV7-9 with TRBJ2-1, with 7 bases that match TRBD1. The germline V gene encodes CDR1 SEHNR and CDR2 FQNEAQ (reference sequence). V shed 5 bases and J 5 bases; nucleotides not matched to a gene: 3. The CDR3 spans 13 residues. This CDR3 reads CASSKTGNNEQFF. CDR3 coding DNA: TGTGCCAGCAGCAAGACAGGGAACAATGAGCAGTTCTTC.

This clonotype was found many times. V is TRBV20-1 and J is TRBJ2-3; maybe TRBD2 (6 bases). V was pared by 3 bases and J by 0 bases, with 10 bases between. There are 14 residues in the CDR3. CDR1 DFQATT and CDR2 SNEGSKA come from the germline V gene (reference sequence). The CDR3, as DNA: TGCAGTGCTAGGCGGGGCGCTAGCACAGATACGCAGTATTTT. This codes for CSARRGASTDTQYF.

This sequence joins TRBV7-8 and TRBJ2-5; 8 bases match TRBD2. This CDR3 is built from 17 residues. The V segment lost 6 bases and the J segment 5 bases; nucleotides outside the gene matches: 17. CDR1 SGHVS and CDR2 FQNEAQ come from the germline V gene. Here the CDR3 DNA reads TGTGCCAGCAGTTCCACAGGCGGCGGGAGGTCCCTGGAGACCCAGTACTTC. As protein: CASSSTGGGRSLETQYF.

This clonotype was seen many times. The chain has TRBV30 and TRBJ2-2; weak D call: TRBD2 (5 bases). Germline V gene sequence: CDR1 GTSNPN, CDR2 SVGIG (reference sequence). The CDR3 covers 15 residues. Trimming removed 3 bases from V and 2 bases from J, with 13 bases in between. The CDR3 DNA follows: TGTGCCTGGAGCCAACCGGGATATAACACCGGGGAGCTGTTTTTT. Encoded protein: CAWSQPGYNTGELFF.

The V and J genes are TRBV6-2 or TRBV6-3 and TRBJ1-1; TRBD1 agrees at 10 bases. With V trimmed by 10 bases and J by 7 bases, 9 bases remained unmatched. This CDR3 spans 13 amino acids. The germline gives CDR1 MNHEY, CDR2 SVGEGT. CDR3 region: CATIRTGGIEAFF. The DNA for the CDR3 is TGTGCCACCATAAGGACAGGGGGAATTGAAGCTTTCTTT.

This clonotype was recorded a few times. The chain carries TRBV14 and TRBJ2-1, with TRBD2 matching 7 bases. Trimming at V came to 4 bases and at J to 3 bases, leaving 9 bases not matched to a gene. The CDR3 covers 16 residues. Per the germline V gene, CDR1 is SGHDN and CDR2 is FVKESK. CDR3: CASSPNVRGSYNEQFF. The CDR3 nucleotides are TGTGCCAGCAGCCCTAACGTCCGCGGGAGCTACAATGAGCAGTTCTTC.

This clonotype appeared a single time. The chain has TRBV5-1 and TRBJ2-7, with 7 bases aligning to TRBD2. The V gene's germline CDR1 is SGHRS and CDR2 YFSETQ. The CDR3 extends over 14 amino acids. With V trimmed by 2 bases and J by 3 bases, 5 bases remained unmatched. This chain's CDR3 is CASSLGAGHYEQYF. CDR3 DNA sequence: TGCGCCAGCAGCTTAGGAGCGGGGCACTACGAGCAGTACTTC.

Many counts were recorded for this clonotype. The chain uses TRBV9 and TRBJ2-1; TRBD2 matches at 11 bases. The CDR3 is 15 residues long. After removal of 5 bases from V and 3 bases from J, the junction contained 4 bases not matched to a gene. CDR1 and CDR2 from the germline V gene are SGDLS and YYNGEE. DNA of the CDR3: TGTGCCAGCAGTGTCCTAGCGGGAGGCTACAATGAGCAGTTCTTC. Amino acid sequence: CASSVLAGGYNEQFF.

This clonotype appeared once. The chain's CDR3 is CASSLVTSGSLEQYF. Here the CDR3 DNA reads TGTGCCAGCAGCTTAGTGACTAGCGGGAGTCTCGAGCAGTACTTC. The rearrangement joins TRBV7-2 to TRBJ2-7; 12 bases align to TRBD2. The CDR3 is made up of 15 amino acids. Trimming removed 1 base from V and 6 bases from J; junction bases left unmatched: 4. Germline V gene lookup returns CDR1 SGHTA and CDR2 FQGNSA.

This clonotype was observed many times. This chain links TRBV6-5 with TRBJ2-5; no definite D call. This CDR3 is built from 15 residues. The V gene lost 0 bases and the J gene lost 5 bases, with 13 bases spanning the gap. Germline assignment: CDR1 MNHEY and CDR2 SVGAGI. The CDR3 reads CASSYSWTPVETQYF. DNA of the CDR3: TGTGCCAGCAGTTACTCCTGGACCCCCGTGGAGACCCAGTACTTC.

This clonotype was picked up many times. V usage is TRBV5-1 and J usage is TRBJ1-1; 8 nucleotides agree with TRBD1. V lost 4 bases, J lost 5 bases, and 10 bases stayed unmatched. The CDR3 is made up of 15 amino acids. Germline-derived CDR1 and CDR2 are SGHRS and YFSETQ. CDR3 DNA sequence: TGCGCCAGCAGCGCCTACAGGGGGACTAGGACTGAAGCTTTCTTT. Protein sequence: CASSAYRGTRTEAFF.

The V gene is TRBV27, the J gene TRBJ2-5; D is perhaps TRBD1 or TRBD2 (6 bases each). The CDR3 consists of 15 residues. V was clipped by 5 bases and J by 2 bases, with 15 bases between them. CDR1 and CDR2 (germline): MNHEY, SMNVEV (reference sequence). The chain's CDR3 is CASSVGGGVQETQYF. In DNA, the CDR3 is TGTGCCAGCAGTGTGGGGGGCGGAGTTCAAGAGACCCAGTACTTC.